This T cell receptor beta chain appears in the sequencing data of a study of T cells in Graves' hyperthyroidism and ophthalmopathy (dated by TCRdb to the late 2010s). For the wider study: Peripheral blood samples were taken at the time of initial diagnosis, prior to any treatment. To identify distinguishing TCR V-J signatures, a discovery cohort of about 100 patients was used, comprising some 45 with Graves' ophthalmopathy and approximately 57 with stable Graves' hyperthyroidism. Prospective prediction of ophthalmopathy was tested in an independent validation cohort consisting of 18 to 20 hyperthyroidism patients and more than 15 patients who later progressed to ophthalmopathy. For training and testing, the 100 or so patients in the discovery cohort were randomly divided in a 7:3 ratio. Thyroid tissue and blood T-cell repertoires from about six Graves' hyperthyroidism patients were also compared in the study. Once sampling was done, hyperthyroidism patients were given methimazole at a starting dose of 30 mg daily, whereas ophthalmopathy patients were given high-dose intravenous methylprednisolone. The paper reports TCR Vbeta CDR3 sequencing of about 140 peripheral blood samples: 40 to 45 ophthalmopathy, around 80 hyperthyroidism and 17 progressor patients. Points the paper makes about the study in general: Sample size was not statistically predetermined, and blinding of investigators to group allocation was not performed. A model built on a 13 V-J signature distinguished ophthalmopathy from stable hyperthyroidism, reaching about 88% sensitivity and about 81% specificity in cross-validation and 80%/75% in testing. In validation, progression to ophthalmopathy was predicted by the model with 55% to 71% sensitivity and 72.22% specificity, a median of 6.5 months before onset. Blood samples also contained most of the expanded thyroid clonotypes (frequency above 0.001), which suggests that blood repertoires may reflect thyroid immune responses.

Hyperthyroidism patients were aged 18 to 65 years and newly diagnosed, with disease duration of less than 2 months. Patients with uncontrolled infections, other autoimmune diseases, pregnancy or lactation were excluded. Diagnoses were established on the basis of clinical symptoms, serum thyroxine and TRAb, thyroid ultrasound, and orbital computed tomography. For progressor patients, blood was drawn at the first diagnosis of hyperthyroidism, before any ophthalmopathy symptoms had appeared. PBMCs were separated from around 9.1 ml of fresh peripheral blood using Ficoll-Paque density gradient centrifugation. Progressor patients were defined as those initially diagnosed with Graves' hyperthyroidism in whom ophthalmopathy developed during follow-up. Total RNA was extracted with Trizol reagent, and quality was checked on an Agilent 2100 Bioanalyzer. The CDR3 starts with the cysteine, ends with the phenylalanine, and has 12 residues. Only CDR3 DNA remains: 36 bases, in frame from the first base. CDR1 is given as ENHRY and CDR2 as SYGVKD, both from the germline V gene. The V and J ends are trimmed by 5 bases and 12 bases, leaving 13 bases between them.

This clonotype was found a few times. The target of this receptor is not known. One base away there is no much larger clone; base qualities are not given. The TCR beta CDR3 regions were amplified from the RNA transcripts. The TCR CDR3 was subjected to a first round of RT-PCR using the HTBI primer set and the Qiagen OneStep RT-PCR kit. Libraries were constructed in a second round of multiplex PCR, after which size selection and purification were performed. Paired-end sequencing of the libraries was performed with 100 bp reads on an Illumina HiSeq2000. Processing in the source paper ran as follows. SOAPnuke was used to process the raw data, throwing out any read that contained adapters or uncalled bases, had a mean Phred below 15, or lacked an exact constant-primer or identifier match. COPE v1.2.5 was used to merge the high-quality paired reads, and each unique nucleotide sequence was defined as a clonotype. Clonotypes were aligned to IMGT TRBV, TRBD and TRBJ reference segments using MiTCR v1.1. Analysis was restricted to V-J combinations with a frequency above 0.0001, which covered 99.2% of repertoires. A TCS score was defined as the ratio between F50 (clonal expansion) and ExV (chaos), using BLOSUM62-based TCRdist between CDR3 peptides within each V-J. Welch's t-statistics and random forest reduced roughly 500 V-J features to under 15, which were used in a naive Bayes classifier (R e1071). TCRdb handled the public reads itself, with Q25 trimming in fastp and clone calling in MiXCR, and kept productive beta chains. Rows with one shared CDR3 protein collapse into an entry with the most common genes and DNA. These V and J calls originate from TCRdb's pipeline instead of the authors' own analysis. The sample table shows fewer than 350,000 distinct CDR3 sequences, and 13% are seen once. The ten largest clones capture 7.8% of the sample.

This receptor was obtained from a woman in her twenties or thirties with Graves' hyperthyroidism that later progressed to Graves' ophthalmopathy. Here the chain combines TRBV10-3 and TRBJ1-4; the D gene is unclear. The source material was blood. The nucleotides are TGTGCCATCAGTTCCAAACGGGAAGAACTGTTTTTT. Protein translation: CAISSKREELFF.